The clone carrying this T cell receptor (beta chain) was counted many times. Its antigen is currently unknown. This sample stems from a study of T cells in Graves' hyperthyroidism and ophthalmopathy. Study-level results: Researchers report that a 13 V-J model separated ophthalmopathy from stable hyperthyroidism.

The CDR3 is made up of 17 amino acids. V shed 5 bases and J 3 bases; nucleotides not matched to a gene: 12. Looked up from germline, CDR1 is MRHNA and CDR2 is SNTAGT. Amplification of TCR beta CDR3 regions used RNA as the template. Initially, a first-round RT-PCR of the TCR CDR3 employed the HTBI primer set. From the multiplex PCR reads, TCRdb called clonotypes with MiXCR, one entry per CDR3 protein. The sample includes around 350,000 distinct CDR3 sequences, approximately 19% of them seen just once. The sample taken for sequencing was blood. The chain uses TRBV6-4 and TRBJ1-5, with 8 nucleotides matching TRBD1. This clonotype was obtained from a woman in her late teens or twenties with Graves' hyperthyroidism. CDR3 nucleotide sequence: TGTGCCAGCAGTACCTGGACAGGGCGACGTAACAATCAGCCCCAGCATTTT. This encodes CASSTWTGRRNNQPQHF.